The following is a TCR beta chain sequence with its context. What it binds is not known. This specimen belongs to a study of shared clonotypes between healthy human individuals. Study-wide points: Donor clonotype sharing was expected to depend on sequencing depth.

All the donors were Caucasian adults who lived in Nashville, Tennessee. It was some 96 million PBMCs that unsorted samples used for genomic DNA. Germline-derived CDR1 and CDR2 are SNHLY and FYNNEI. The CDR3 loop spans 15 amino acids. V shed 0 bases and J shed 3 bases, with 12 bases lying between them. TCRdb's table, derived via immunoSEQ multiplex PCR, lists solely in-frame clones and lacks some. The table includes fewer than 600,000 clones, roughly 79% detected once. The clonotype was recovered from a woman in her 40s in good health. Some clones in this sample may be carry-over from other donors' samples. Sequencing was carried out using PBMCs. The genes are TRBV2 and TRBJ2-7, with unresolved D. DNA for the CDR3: TGTGCCAGCAGTGAAGCGCTTCTCTACTACTACGAGCAGTACTTC. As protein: CASSEALLYYYEQYF.